The 14 T cell receptor beta chains below were found in one sample sequenced in a study of T cell responses to AZD1222 COVID-19 vaccine. Some clones are missing from TCRdb's copy, which holds only in-frame ones; the method was immunoSEQ multiplex PCR. This repertoire shows some 150,000 clones, 70% to 90% found once; its top ten account for 5.5%. The source material was peripheral blood, sampled on day 0 of MenACWY control vaccination. The receptors come from an adult in good health.

The chain combines TRBV4-2 with TRBJ1-1; no reliable D call. Trimming stripped 4 bases from V and 4 bases from J, with 16 bases between. This CDR3 has 15 amino acids. CDR1 is LGHNA, CDR2 YNFKEQ, per germline. In DNA form, the CDR3 reads TGTGCCAGCAGCCCGCCGGTGGGGTTGGGCACTGAAGCTTTCTTT. The encoded protein is CASSPPVGLGTEAFF.

The genes are TRBV5-4 and TRBJ1-1, with D maybe TRBD1 (6 bases). CDR3 length: 15 residues. Germline V lookup: CDR1 SGHNT, CDR2 YYREEE (reference sequence). V was trimmed by 0 bases and J by 3 bases, leaving 12 bases between them. The CDR3 DNA follows: TGTGCCAGCAGCTTGGAACAGGGATGGGACACTGAAGCTTTCTTT. This codes for CASSLEQGWDTEAFF.

This rearrangement joins TRBV28 to TRBJ1-1, with D maybe TRBD1 (5 bases). Germline CDR1 is MDHEN and CDR2 is SYDVKM. CDR3 length: 14 residues. V shed 5 bases and J shed 5 bases, with 15 bases lying between them. This CDR3 reads CASSLGPWGTEAFF. The CDR3 DNA reads TGTGCCAGCAGTCTTGGACCCTGGGGGACTGAAGCTTTCTTT.

The V call is TRBV24-1, the J call TRBJ1-1, with D perhaps TRBD1 (6 bases). CDR3 size: 15 residues. Germline lookup yields CDR1 KGHDR and CDR2 SFDVKD. V gave up 3 bases and J gave up 4 bases, with 14 bases separating them. DNA of the CDR3: TGTGCCACCAGTGATCCTAGAGGGGGATCCACTGAAGCTTTCTTT. As protein: CATSDPRGGSTEAFF.

This clone showed up just a few times. The genes are TRBV28 and TRBJ1-6; maybe TRBD1 (5 bases). Germline V lookup: CDR1 MDHEN, CDR2 SYDVKM. The CDR3 loop spans 18 amino acids. The V and J ends lost 5 bases and 6 bases respectively, with 23 bases between them. The CDR3 region is CASSPGTGFGRSNSPLHF. In DNA, the CDR3 is TGTGCCAGCAGTCCCGGGACGGGCTTCGGCAGGAGTAATTCACCCCTCCACTTT.

The V gene is TRBV18, the J gene TRBJ1-1; the D gene is possibly TRBD1 (6 bases). This CDR3 is 13 amino acids long. V was trimmed by 4 bases and J by 5 bases, leaving 11 bases between them. Germline CDR1 and CDR2: KGHSH and LQKENI. CDR3 amino acids: CASSLSTGTEAFF. For the CDR3, the DNA is TGTGCCAGCTCACTCTCGACAGGTACTGAAGCTTTCTTT.

On this clone itself: The CDR3 does not close with the conserved phenylalanine or tryptophan, likely indicating a read error. The limits of the CDR3 on the DNA are not certain, so only TCRdb's listed CDR3 is given. The chain employs TRBV13 and TRBJ1-5. Termini included, the CDR3 measures 9 amino acids. Germline values: CDR1 PRHDT, CDR2 FYEKMQ (reference sequence). CDR3 sequence reads: CASSAGPRG.

The V call is TRBV19, the J call TRBJ1-5; weak D call: TRBD1 (6 bases). With 10 bases removed from V and 4 bases from J, the gap between germline ends came to 14 bases. The germline V gene encodes CDR1 LNHDA and CDR2 SQIVND (reference sequence). The CDR3 totals 13 residues. CDR3 protein: CATTGLGNQPQHF. The CDR3 nucleotides are TGTGCCACTACAGGGTTGGGGAATCAGCCCCAGCATTTT.

The chain carries TRBV28 and TRBJ1-3; 7 nucleotides align to TRBD1. Germline-derived CDR1 and CDR2 are MDHEN and SYDVKM. This CDR3 contains 19 residues. V was pared by 7 bases and J by 3 bases, with 21 bases of the junction left unmatched. CDR3 in DNA: TGTGCCAGCACCTGGGGTTTTCCGGGACAGCCTGCGAGTGGAAACACCATATATTTT. The encoded protein is CASTWGFPGQPASGNTIYF.

The rearrangement joins TRBV5-4 to TRBJ2-1; no reliable D call. Trimming pared 0 bases from V and 2 bases from J, leaving 9 bases between. The CDR3 length is 15 residues. Germline V lookup: CDR1 SGHNT, CDR2 YYREEE (reference sequence). The DNA of the CDR3 is TGTGCCAGCAGCTTGGCCCCGGTTACCTACAATGAGCAGTTCTTC. This sequence encodes CASSLAPVTYNEQFF.

This chain links TRBV6-5 with TRBJ1-4, with unresolved D. Trimming cost V 2 bases and J 4 bases, with 14 bases left between them. The CDR3 runs 16 residues. Germline CDR1 MNHEY, CDR2 SVGAGI. The CDR3 loop is CASSYRTPGNNEKLFF. The CDR3 nucleotides read TGTGCCAGCAGTTACCGGACCCCGGGAAATAATGAAAAACTGTTTTTT.

About this clone: Germline is not matched at one junction end, which may reflect a read error. J is TRBJ1-1 and V is TRBV6-1; D not resolved. Germline V gene lookup returns CDR1 MNHNS and CDR2 SASEGT. This CDR3 is 12 amino acids long. CDR3 region: CASSETPFGDGF. The CDR3 DNA sequence: TGTGCCAGCAGTGAAACCCCTTTCGGAGACGGATTT.

V usage is TRBV19 and J usage is TRBJ1-1; tentatively, D is TRBD1 (6 bases). Germline V CDR1 and CDR2: LNHDA, SQIVND (reference sequence). Trimming took off 3 bases at V and 6 bases at J, with 17 bases between the two ends. The CDR3 consists of 15 residues. The CDR3, as DNA: TGTGCCAGTAGTATCCCCTTGGGCAGGGGAGCTGAAGCTTTCTTT. Translating gives CASSIPLGRGAEAFF.

The J gene is TRBJ2-3, the V gene TRBV9; TRBD1 might be the D (5 bases). Per the germline V gene, CDR1 is SGDLS and CDR2 is YYNGEE. The CDR3 loop spans 15 amino acids. Trimming stripped 3 bases from V and 2 bases from J, with 13 bases between. The CDR3 reads CASSARQSTTDTQYF. DNA of the CDR3: TGTGCCAGCAGCGCCCGACAGTCGACCACAGATACGCAGTATTTT.